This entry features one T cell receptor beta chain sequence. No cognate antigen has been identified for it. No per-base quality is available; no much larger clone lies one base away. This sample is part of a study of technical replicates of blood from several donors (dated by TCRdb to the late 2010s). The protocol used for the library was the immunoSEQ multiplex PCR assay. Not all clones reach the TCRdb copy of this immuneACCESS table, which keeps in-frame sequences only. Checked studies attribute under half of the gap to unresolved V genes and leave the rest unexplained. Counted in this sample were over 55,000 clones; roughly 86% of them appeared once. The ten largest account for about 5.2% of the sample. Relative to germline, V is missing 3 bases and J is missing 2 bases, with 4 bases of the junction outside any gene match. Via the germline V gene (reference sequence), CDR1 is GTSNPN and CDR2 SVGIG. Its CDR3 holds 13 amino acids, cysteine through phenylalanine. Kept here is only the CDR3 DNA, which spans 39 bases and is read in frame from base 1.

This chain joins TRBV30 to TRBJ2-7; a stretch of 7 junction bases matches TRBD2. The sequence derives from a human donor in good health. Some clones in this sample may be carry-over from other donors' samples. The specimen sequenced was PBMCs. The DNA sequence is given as TGTGCCTGGAGACCACGGGGGGCCTACGAGCAGTACTTC. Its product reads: CAWRPRGAYEQYF. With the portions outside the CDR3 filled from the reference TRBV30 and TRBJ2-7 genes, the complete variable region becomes SQTIHQWPATLVQPVGSPLSLECTVEGTSNPNLYWYRQAAGRGLQLLFYSVGIGQISSEVPQNLSASRPQDRQFILSSKKLLLSDSGFYLCAWRPRGAYEQYFGPGTRLTVT.